The rows below give T cell receptor beta chains drawn from one sample of a study of blood T cell repertoires in COVID-19. Here immunoSEQ multiplex PCR was the method, and the copy in TCRdb shows in-frame clones only, minus some. The sample lists 310,000 or so clones; about 89% were seen once. The material sequenced was peripheral blood. The receptors stem from a woman under 40 with COVID-19, enrolled during active disease. The CDR3 runs from the conserved cysteine through the conserved F or W. D genes are given only for firm matches. Only part of the rows carry a size: once, few, many, or a class if the clone is expanded.

- | - | TRBJ1-2 | TRBV28 | CASSRVGGYGYTF | TGTGCCAGCAGCCGAGTGGGGGGCTATGGCTACACCTTC
- | many | TRBJ1-4 | TRBV2 | CASSNRDTNEKLFF | TGTGCCAGCAGTAACAGGGACACTAATGAAAAACTGTTTTTT
TRBD1 | once | TRBJ2-1 | TRBV7-9 | CASSLSLQGAWDEQFF | TGTGCCAGCAGCTTAAGCTTGCAGGGGGCTTGGGATGAGCAGTTCTTC
TRBD2 | few | TRBJ2-1 | TRBV29-1 | CSVAELALREQFF | TGCAGCGTTGCTGAACTAGCGCTCAGGGAGCAGTTCTTC
- | - | TRBJ2-4 | TRBV3-1/TRBV3-2 | CASSNKMGSLDHIQYF | TGTGCCAGCAGCAACAAGATGGGGTCACTAGATCACATTCAGTACTTC
TRBD1 | - | TRBJ1-5 | TRBV20-1 | CSASQGAGQPQHF | TGCAGTGCTAGTCAGGGGGCGGGTCAGCCCCAGCATTTT
- | - | TRBJ1-2 | TRBV12-3/TRBV12-4 | CASSFGGYTF | TGTGCCAGCAGTTTCGGGGGCTACACCTTC
- | - | TRBJ1-1 | TRBV4-1 | CASSQRGSEAFF | TGCGCCAGCAGCCAAAGGGGGTCTGAAGCTTTCTTT
TRBD1 | - | TRBJ1-1 | TRBV5-1 | CASSPPGQVGTEAFF | TGCGCCAGCAGCCCGCCGGGACAGGTCGGGACTGAAGCTTTCTTT
- | - | TRBJ2-5 | TRBV14 | CASSPSLGPQETQYF | TGTGCCAGCAGCCCCTCTCTTGGCCCGCAAGAGACCCAGTACTTC
TRBD1 | - | TRBJ1-2 | TRBV6-5 | CASRGTGTWDGYTF | TGTGCCAGCAGAGGGACAGGGACTTGGGATGGCTACACCTTC
- | - | TRBJ1-2 | TRBV5-5 | CASSSPTGSGYGYTF | TGTGCCAGCAGCTCCCCCACAGGGTCGGGCTATGGCTACACCTTC
- | - | TRBJ1-2 | TRBV7-2 | CASSLSAGNNYGYTF | TGTGCCAGCAGCTTATCGGCCGGGAATAACTATGGCTACACCTTC
- | - | TRBJ1-1 | TRBV3-1/TRBV3-2 | CASSPRGGTEAFF | TGTGCCAGCAGCCCGAGAGGGGGCACTGAAGCTTTCTTT
- | - | TRBJ2-2 | TRBV19 | CASSIGGTRGTGELFF | TGTGCCAGTAGTATAGGGGGAACTAGGGGGACCGGGGAGCTGTTTTTT
TRBD2 | - | TRBJ2-7 | TRBV7-3 | CASSILAGENYEQYF | TGTGCCAGCAGCATACTAGCGGGGGAAAACTACGAGCAGTACTTC
TRBD2 | - | TRBJ2-1 | TRBV27 | CASSLPPSSGTSYNEQFF | TGTGCCAGCAGTTTACCCCCTTCAAGCGGGACTTCCTACAATGAGCAGTTCTTC
TRBD2 | - | TRBJ2-7 | TRBV27 | CASCPGGSYEQYF | TGTGCCAGCTGTCCGGGGGGCTCCTACGAGCAGTACTTC
TRBD1 | - | TRBJ1-2 | TRBV19 | CASITRTGANYGYTF | TGTGCCAGTATAACCCGGACAGGAGCGAACTATGGCTACACCTTC
- | - | TRBJ1-1 | TRBV6-5 | CASSYGGSEAFF | TGTGCCAGCAGTTACGGGGGGTCTGAAGCTTTCTTT
- | once | TRBJ2-1 | TRBV2 | CASSFGAYNEQFF | TGTGCCAGCAGTTTCGGTGCCTACAATGAGCAGTTCTTC
TRBD2 | - | TRBJ2-3 | TRBV6-2/TRBV6-3 | CASSYTKGLANTDTQYF | TGTGCCAGCAGTTACACTAAAGGACTAGCCAACACAGATACGCAGTATTTT
- | - | TRBJ1-2 | TRBV6-2/TRBV6-3 | CASSYTGSYGYTF | TGTGCCAGCAGCTATACAGGGTCCTATGGCTACACCTTC
- | - | TRBJ2-7 | TRBV4-2 | CASSQNPGEAYEQYF | TGTGCCAGCAGCCAGAACCCTGGGGAGGCCTACGAGCAGTACTTC
- | - | TRBJ1-1 | TRBV5-1 | CASSRERVNTEAFF | TGCGCCAGCAGCCGGGAGAGAGTAAACACTGAAGCTTTCTTT
TRBD2 | once | TRBJ2-2 | TRBV2 | CASRGTSGRNTGELFF | TGTGCCAGCAGAGGGACTAGCGGGAGGAACACCGGGGAGCTGTTTTTT
TRBD1 | - | TRBJ2-1 | TRBV29-1 | CSVETGGYNEQFF | TGCAGCGTTGAAACAGGGGGCTACAATGAGCAGTTCTTC
- | few | TRBJ1-1 | TRBV4-2 | CASSRESFQVGLTEAFF | TGTGCCAGCAGCCGCGAAAGTTTCCAGGTCGGATTGACTGAAGCTTTCTTT
TRBD2 | - | TRBJ2-7 | TRBV5-5 | CASSLYGLADEQYF | TGTGCCAGCAGCTTGTATGGACTAGCCGACGAGCAGTACTTC
TRBD2 | - | TRBJ2-7 | TRBV28 | CASKKREGYYEQYF | TGTGCCAGCAAGAAGCGGGAGGGTTACTACGAGCAGTACTTC
- | - | TRBJ1-2 | TRBV30 | CAWRPQINYGYTF | TGTGCCTGGAGGCCCCAGATTAACTATGGCTACACCTTC
TRBD2 | - | TRBJ2-7 | TRBV7-2 | CASSYGGRSYEQYF | TGTGCCAGCAGCTACGGGGGGAGGTCCTACGAGCAGTACTTC
- | - | TRBJ1-6 | TRBV12-3/TRBV12-4 | CASSFGESPLHF | TGTGCCAGCAGTTTCGGGGAGTCACCCCTCCACTTT
- | - | TRBJ1-2 | TRBV28 | CASSFSFGWDNDGYTF | TGTGCCAGCAGTTTTAGTTTTGGTTGGGACAACGATGGCTACACCTTC
TRBD1 | - | TRBJ2-6 | TRBV19 | CASSPQGAQVSGANVLTF | TGTGCAAGTAGCCCGCAGGGGGCCCAAGTCTCTGGGGCCAACGTCCTGACTTTC
- | - | TRBJ1-3 | TRBV9 | CASSSTGLISGNTIYF | TGTGCCAGCAGCTCGACGGGACTTATCTCTGGAAACACCATATATTTT
TRBD1 | - | TRBJ1-2 | TRBV18 | CASSPLTGGPNYGYTF | TGTGCCAGCTCACCGCTCACAGGGGGCCCTAACTATGGCTACACCTTC
- | - | TRBJ1-4 | TRBV11-2 | CASSSILAVLPGNEKLFF | TGTGCCAGCAGCTCCATCCTGGCGGTGCTACCAGGGAATGAAAAACTGTTTTTT
- | once | TRBJ2-1 | TRBV11-2 | CASSRGYEDYTHNEQFF | TGTGCCAGCAGCCGTGGGTATGAGGACTACACTCACAATGAGCAGTTCTTC
- | - | TRBJ1-1 | TRBV5-1 | CASSIEGQMNTEAFF | TGCGCCAGCAGCATAGAAGGACAGATGAACACTGAAGCTTTCTTT
- | - | TRBJ1-2 | TRBV5-1 | CASSLGDTDYGYTF | TGCGCCAGCAGCTTGGGCGACACCGACTATGGCTACACCTTC
TRBD1 | - | TRBJ1-6 | TRBV6-2/TRBV6-3 | CASSYDRDNSPLHF | TGTGCCAGCAGTTACGACAGGGATAATTCACCCCTCCACTTT
TRBD2 | many | TRBJ2-2 | TRBV7-2 | CASSSSGRGELFF | TGTGCCAGCAGCTCTAGCGGGAGGGGGGAGCTGTTTTTT
- | - | TRBJ2-3 | TRBV5-1 | CASSLTSWPSTDTQYF | TGCGCCAGCAGCTTGACTAGCTGGCCTAGCACAGATACGCAGTATTTT
- | - | TRBJ2-1 | TRBV28 | CASSDRGTDEQFF | TGTGCCAGCAGTGATAGGGGCACCGATGAGCAGTTCTTC
- | few | TRBJ2-1 | TRBV10-1 | CASSERAVLAGEQFF | TGCGCCAGCAGTGAGCGTGCGGTATTGGCCGGTGAGCAGTTCTTC
TRBD1 | - | TRBJ1-6 | TRBV2 | CASRPGQGAISPLHF | TGTGCCAGCAGACCCGGACAGGGGGCGATTTCACCCCTCCACTTT
TRBD1 | - | TRBJ1-1 | TRBV6-5 | CASSDSGTENTEAFF | TGTGCCAGCAGTGACTCCGGGACAGAGAACACTGAAGCTTTCTTT
- | - | TRBJ1-4 | TRBV28 | CASSPSSLGQEKLFF | TGTGCCAGCAGTCCATCTTCACTCGGACAGGAAAAACTGTTTTTT
TRBD1 | - | TRBJ1-3 | TRBV4-1 | CASSQGQGALGNTIYF | TGCGCCAGCAGCCAAGGACAGGGAGCGCTTGGAAACACCATATATTTT
TRBD2 | - | TRBJ2-1 | TRBV29-1 | CSVEVAGGIYNEQFF | TGCAGCGTTGAAGTGGCGGGAGGGATCTACAATGAGCAGTTCTTC
- | few | TRBJ1-1 | TRBV5-5 | CASQISRGGTEAFF | TGTGCCAGCCAAATTTCCCGGGGAGGCACTGAAGCTTTCTTT
TRBD2 | - | TRBJ2-7 | TRBV7-2 | CASSPLAGVYEQYF | TGTGCCAGCAGCCCCCTAGCGGGAGTCTACGAGCAGTACTTC
TRBD1 | - | TRBJ2-7 | TRBV2 | CASSDRAGGSYEQYF | TGTGCCAGCAGTGATAGGGCAGGGGGCTCCTACGAGCAGTACTTC
- | - | TRBJ1-3 | TRBV4-1 | CASSRHSGEGSGNTIYF | TGCGCCAGCAGCCGCCACTCAGGGGAAGGCTCTGGAAACACCATATATTTT
TRBD1 | - | TRBJ1-5 | TRBV19 | CASSTMDRGDQPQHF | TGTGCCAGTAGTACTATGGACAGGGGAGATCAGCCCCAGCATTTT
- | - | TRBJ1-3 | TRBV18 | CASSLPGSGNTIYF | TGTGCCAGCTCACTTCCCGGTAGTGGAAACACCATATATTTT
TRBD1 | - | TRBJ1-1 | TRBV19 | CASSIQGTGDTEAFF | TGTGCCAGTAGTATTCAGGGGACAGGGGACACTGAAGCTTTCTTT